This T cell receptor (beta chain) was profiled in a study of cytomegalovirus exposure and HLA in healthy donors. Study-level information: Assignment to the Caucasian-associated ancestry cluster applied to around 76% of the approximately 390 genotyped donors.

With 60 Vbeta and 13 Jbeta primers, the PCR was carried out. Profiled with immunoSEQ multiplex PCR; TCRdb holds only in-frame clones, not every one. This table has approximately 140,000 clones, 60% to 85% appearing once. The trim removed 0 bases at V and 7 bases at J, leaving 13 bases unmatched. The CDR3 contains 17 residues. The germline gives CDR1 LGHNA, CDR2 YNFKEQ. Notes on this clone: Its antigen is unknown.

Study-level results: The dataset shows that most TCR sequences were rare, while some public TCRs occurred in many donors. The study designated 150 or so TCR beta chains cytomegalovirus-associated.

The sequenced material came from PBMCs. This TCR came from a man between 50 and 59 years old in good health and CMV-seropositive. The V call is TRBV4-2, the J call TRBJ2-7, with 9 bases aligning to TRBD2. The DNA for the CDR3 is TGTGCCAGCAGCCAAGATACTTTGGGCGGGAGGGCCGGGGAGCAGTACTTC. Its protein product is CASSQDTLGGRAGEQYF.